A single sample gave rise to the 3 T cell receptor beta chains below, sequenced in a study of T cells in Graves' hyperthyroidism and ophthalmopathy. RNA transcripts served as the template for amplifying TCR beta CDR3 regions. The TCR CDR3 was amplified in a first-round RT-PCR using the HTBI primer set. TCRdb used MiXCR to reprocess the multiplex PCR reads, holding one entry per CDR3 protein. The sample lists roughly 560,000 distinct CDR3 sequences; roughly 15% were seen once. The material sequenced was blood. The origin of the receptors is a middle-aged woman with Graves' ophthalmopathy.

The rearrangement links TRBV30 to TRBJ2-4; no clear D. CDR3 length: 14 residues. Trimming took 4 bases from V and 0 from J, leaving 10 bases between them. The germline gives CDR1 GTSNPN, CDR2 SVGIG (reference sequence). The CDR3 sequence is CAWKDLLAKNIQYF. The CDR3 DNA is TGTGCCTGGAAGGATCTCCTAGCCAAAAACATTCAGTACTTC.

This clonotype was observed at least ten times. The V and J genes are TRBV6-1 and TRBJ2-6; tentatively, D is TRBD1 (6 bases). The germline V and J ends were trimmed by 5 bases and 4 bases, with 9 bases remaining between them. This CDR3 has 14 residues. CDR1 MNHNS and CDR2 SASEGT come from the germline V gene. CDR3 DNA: TGTGCCAGCAGTACAGGGTTCGGGGCCAACGTCCTGACTTTC. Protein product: CASSTGFGANVLTF.

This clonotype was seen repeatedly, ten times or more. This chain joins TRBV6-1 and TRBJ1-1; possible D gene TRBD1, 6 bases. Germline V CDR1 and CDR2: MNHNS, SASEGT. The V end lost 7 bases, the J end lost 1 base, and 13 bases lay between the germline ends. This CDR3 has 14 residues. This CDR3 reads CASNKGDKNTEAFF. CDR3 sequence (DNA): TGTGCCAGCAACAAGGGGGACAAGAACACTGAAGCTTTCTTT.